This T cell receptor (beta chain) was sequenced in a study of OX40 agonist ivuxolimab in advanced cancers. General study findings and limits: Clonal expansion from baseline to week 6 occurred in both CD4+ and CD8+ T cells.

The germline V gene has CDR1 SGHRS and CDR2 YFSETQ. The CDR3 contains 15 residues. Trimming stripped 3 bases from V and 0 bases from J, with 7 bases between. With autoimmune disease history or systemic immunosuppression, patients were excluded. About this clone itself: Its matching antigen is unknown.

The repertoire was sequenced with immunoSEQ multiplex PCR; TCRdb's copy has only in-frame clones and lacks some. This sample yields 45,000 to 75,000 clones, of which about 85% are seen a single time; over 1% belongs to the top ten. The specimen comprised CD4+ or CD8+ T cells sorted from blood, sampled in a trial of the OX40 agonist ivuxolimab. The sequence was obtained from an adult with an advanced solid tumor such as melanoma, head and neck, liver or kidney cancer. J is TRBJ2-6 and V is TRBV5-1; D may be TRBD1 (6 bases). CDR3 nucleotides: TGCGCCAGCAGCTGGGACAACTCTGGGGCCAACGTCCTGACTTTC. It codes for CASSWDNSGANVLTF.